These T cell receptor beta chains were read from a single sample in a study of T cell responses to AZD1222 COVID-19 vaccine. The table came from immunoSEQ multiplex PCR; TCRdb's copy has only in-frame clones and leaves some out. This table has about 130,000 clones, over 75% appearing once. The specimen comprised peripheral blood, sampled on day 0 of AZD1222 vaccination. The receptors were sampled from an adult in good health. Each CDR3 is given with its conserved first and last residue. The D gene is left open where the match is weak. Not every row has a clone size; where given, it reads once, few, many or a size class.

j_gene: TRBJ2-7
v_gene: TRBV6-2/TRBV6-3
d_gene: TRBD1
abundance: NA
CDR3aa: CASSGQGYEQYF
CDR3nt: TGTGCCAGCAGTGGACAGGGCTACGAGCAGTACTTC

j_gene: TRBJ2-5
v_gene: TRBV19
d_gene: TRBD1
abundance: NA
CDR3aa: CASSRGQGGETQYF
CDR3nt: TGTGCCAGTAGTAGGGGACAGGGAGGAGAGACCCAGTACTTC

j_gene: TRBJ1-4
v_gene: TRBV7-9
d_gene: NA
abundance: NA
CDR3aa: CASSLAPGVNEKLFF
CDR3nt: TGTGCCAGCAGCTTAGCGCCAGGAGTGAATGAAAAACTGTTTTTT

j_gene: TRBJ2-2
v_gene: TRBV4-3
d_gene: TRBD2
abundance: NA
CDR3aa: CASSQAGGGELFF
CDR3nt: TGCGCCAGCAGCCAAGCGGGAGGCGGGGAGCTGTTTTTT

j_gene: TRBJ1-2
v_gene: TRBV6-5
d_gene: TRBD1
abundance: NA
CDR3aa: CASSLQGGDGYTF
CDR3nt: TGTGCCAGCAGCCTACAGGGGGGAGACGGCTACACCTTC

j_gene: TRBJ1-2
v_gene: TRBV7-8
d_gene: NA
abundance: once
CDR3aa: CASSLANYGYTF
CDR3nt: TGTGCCAGCAGCTTAGCAAACTATGGCTACACCTTC

j_gene: TRBJ1-2
v_gene: TRBV6-5
d_gene: TRBD1
abundance: NA
CDR3aa: CASSPGTGIYGYTF
CDR3nt: TGTGCCAGCAGCCCCGGGACAGGGATCTATGGCTACACCTTC

j_gene: TRBJ1-1
v_gene: TRBV28
d_gene: TRBD1
abundance: NA
CDR3aa: CASSTFGQGVNTEAFF
CDR3nt: TGTGCCAGCAGCACCTTTGGACAGGGGGTGAATACTGAAGCTTTCTTT

j_gene: TRBJ1-2
v_gene: TRBV19
d_gene: NA
abundance: NA
CDR3aa: CASSLSGTQYGYTF
CDR3nt: TGTGCCAGTAGTCTCTCCGGGACTCAGTATGGCTACACCTTC

j_gene: TRBJ1-1
v_gene: TRBV20-1
d_gene: NA
abundance: few
CDR3aa: CSARLVTEAFF
CDR3nt: TGCAGTGCTAGACTGGTCACTGAAGCTTTCTTT

j_gene: TRBJ2-7
v_gene: TRBV28
d_gene: TRBD2
abundance: NA
CDR3aa: CASSAPGLAGGLHYEQYF
CDR3nt: TGTGCCAGCAGTGCTCCCGGGCTAGCGGGAGGGTTGCACTACGAGCAGTACTTC

j_gene: TRBJ1-1
v_gene: TRBV7-2
d_gene: NA
abundance: NA
CDR3aa: CASSPGGWVQPEAFF
CDR3nt: TGTGCCAGCAGCCCTGGGGGGTGGGTTCAGCCTGAAGCTTTCTTT

j_gene: TRBJ1-2
v_gene: TRBV28
d_gene: NA
abundance: once
CDR3aa: CASSLSDRGGYTF
CDR3nt: TGTGCCAGCAGTTTATCGGACAGAGGAGGCTACACCTTC

j_gene: TRBJ1-5
v_gene: TRBV27
d_gene: TRBD1
abundance: NA
CDR3aa: CASSFQGADNQPQHF
CDR3nt: TGTGCCAGCAGTTTTCAGGGGGCCGACAATCAGCCCCAGCATTTT

j_gene: TRBJ1-4
v_gene: TRBV6-5
d_gene: TRBD1
abundance: once
CDR3aa: CASRRTGGGEKLFF
CDR3nt: TGTGCCAGCAGGAGAACAGGGGGCGGTGAAAAACTGTTTTTT